Below, one T cell receptor (beta chain) is given with its context. The target antigen is unknown. Trimming cost V 6 bases and J 4 bases; bases outside gene matches: 6. Looked up from germline, CDR1 is MNHEY and CDR2 is SMNVEV (reference sequence). The CDR3 extends over 14 amino acids. The PCR used 60 Vbeta and 13 Jbeta primers. Here immunoSEQ multiplex PCR was the method, and the copy in TCRdb shows in-frame clones only, minus some. The sample consists of fewer than 200,000 clones, around 68% of them appearing once. The sample is drawn from a study of cytomegalovirus exposure and HLA in healthy donors. Regarding the study as a whole: Previously analyzed data showed that most TCR beta V segments were productive at a frequency of about 90% or about 30%.

Sequencing was done on a sample of PBMCs. The clonotype originates from a girl aged 10 to 17 in good health and CMV-seronegative. V usage is TRBV27 and J usage is TRBJ1-5; 7 bases line up with TRBD1. CDR3 coding DNA: TGTGCCAGCAGAGGGACAGACTTTAATCAGCCCCAGCATTTT. Translated, it gives CASRGTDFNQPQHF.